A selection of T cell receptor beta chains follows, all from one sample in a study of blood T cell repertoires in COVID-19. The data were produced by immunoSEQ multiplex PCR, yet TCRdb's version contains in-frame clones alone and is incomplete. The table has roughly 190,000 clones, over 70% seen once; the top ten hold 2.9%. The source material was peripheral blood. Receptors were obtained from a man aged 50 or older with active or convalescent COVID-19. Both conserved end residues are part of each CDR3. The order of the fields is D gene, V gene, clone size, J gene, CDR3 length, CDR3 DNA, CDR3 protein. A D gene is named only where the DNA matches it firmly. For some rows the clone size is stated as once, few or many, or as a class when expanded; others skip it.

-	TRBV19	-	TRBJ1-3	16	TGTGCCACCAAAGGGGCTCGGACGGAGTCTGGAAACACCATATATTTT	CATKGARTESGNTIYF
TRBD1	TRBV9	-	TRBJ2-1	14	TGTGCCAGCAGCGTTTGGACAGGGGAAGGTGAGCAGTTCTTC	CASSVWTGEGEQFF
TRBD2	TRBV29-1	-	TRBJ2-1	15	TGCAGCGTTGAGTTAGGGACTAGCGGACTGCCGGAGCAGTTCTTC	CSVELGTSGLPEQFF
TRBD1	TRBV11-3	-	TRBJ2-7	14	TGTGCCAGCAGCTTAGGGGCAGGGGGCTACGAGCAGTACTTC	CASSLGAGGYEQYF
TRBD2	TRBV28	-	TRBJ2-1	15	TGTGCCAGCAGTAAATTGAACTCAGCGGGACCTGAGCAGTTCTTC	CASSKLNSAGPEQFF
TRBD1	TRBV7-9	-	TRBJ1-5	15	TGTGCCAGCAGTTTTGGGACAGGGGTAAATCAGCCCCAGCATTTT	CASSFGTGVNQPQHF
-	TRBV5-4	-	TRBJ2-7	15	TGTGCCAGCAGGGTCGACAGGCTAAGCTCCTACGAGCAGTACTTC	CASRVDRLSSYEQYF
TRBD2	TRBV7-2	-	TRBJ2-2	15	TGTGCCAGCAGCCCAGGACTAGCGGGGCCCGGGGAGCTGTTTTTT	CASSPGLAGPGELFF
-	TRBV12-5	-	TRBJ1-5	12	TGTGCTAGTGGCCTGGACAGTCAGCCCCAGCATTTT	CASGLDSQPQHF
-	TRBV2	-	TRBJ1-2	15	TGTGCCAGCAGTCCCTGGGGCGGGGGCGGTGATGGCTACACCTTC	CASSPWGGGGDGYTF
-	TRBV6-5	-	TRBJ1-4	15	TGTGCCAGCATTAATGGTGCAGGGTGGAATGAAAAACTGTTTTTT	CASINGAGWNEKLFF
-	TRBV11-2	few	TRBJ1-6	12	TGTGCCAGCAGCTCGTCTGATTCACCCCTCCACTTT	CASSSSDSPLHF
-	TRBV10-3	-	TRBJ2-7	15	TGTGCCATCAGTGAGTCAGGGCAGGGTGTAACCGAGCAGTACTTC	CAISESGQGVTEQYF
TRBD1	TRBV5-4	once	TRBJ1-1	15	TGTGCCAGCAGCTTGGCAGGGGGCAGGTTCACTGAAGCTTTCTTT	CASSLAGGRFTEAFF
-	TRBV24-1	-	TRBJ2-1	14	TGTGCCACCAGTCCAGCAGGGGAAGGCAATGAGCAGTTCTTC	CATSPAGEGNEQFF
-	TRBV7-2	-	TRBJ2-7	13	TGTGCCAGCAGCTTGGCAACGTATTACGAGCAGTACTTC	CASSLATYYEQYF
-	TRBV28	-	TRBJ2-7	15	TGTGCCAGCAGCCCCCCTAGTACGTCATCCTACGAGCAGTACTTC	CASSPPSTSSYEQYF
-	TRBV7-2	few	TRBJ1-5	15	TGTGCCAGCAGCTTAGTTGGGCAGGGGAATCAGCCCCAGCATTTT	CASSLVGQGNQPQHF
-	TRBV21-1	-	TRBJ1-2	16	TGTGCCAGCAGCAGGGTCGCAGGGGAGAATGGGTATGGCTACACCTTC	CASSRVAGENGYGYTF
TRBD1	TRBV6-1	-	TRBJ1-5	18	TGTGCCAGCAGTGAAGCCCCGGGACAGCCCGTCGGCAATCAGCCCCAGCATTTT	CASSEAPGQPVGNQPQHF
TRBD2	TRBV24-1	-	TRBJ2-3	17	TGTGCCACCAGTGACTATTCGACTAGCGGTCTCACAGATACGCAGTATTTT	CATSDYSTSGLTDTQYF
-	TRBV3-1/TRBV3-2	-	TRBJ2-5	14	TGTGCCAGCAGCCAAGATCCCAGGGCGGAGACCCAGTACTTC	CASSQDPRAETQYF
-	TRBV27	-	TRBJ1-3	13	TGTGCCAGCACACAGGGATTGGGAAACACCATATATTTT	CASTQGLGNTIYF
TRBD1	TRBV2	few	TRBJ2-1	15	TGTGCCAGCAGTCAGGACAGGGGCCCCTACAATGAGCAGTTCTTC	CASSQDRGPYNEQFF
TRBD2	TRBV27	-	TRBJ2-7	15	TGTGCCAGCAGTCCTCCGAGCGGGGGGAACTACGAGCAGTACTTC	CASSPPSGGNYEQYF
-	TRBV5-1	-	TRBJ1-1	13	TGCGCCAGCAGCTTGAGCGGAACAACTGAAGCTTTCTTT	CASSLSGTTEAFF
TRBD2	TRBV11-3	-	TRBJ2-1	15	TGTGCCAGCAGCTTAACCGGGGGGGCCGAGGCTGCGCAGTTCTTC	CASSLTGGAEAAQFF
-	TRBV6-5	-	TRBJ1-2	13	TGTGCCAGCGGACTACGTTCCAACTATGGCTACACCTTC	CASGLRSNYGYTF
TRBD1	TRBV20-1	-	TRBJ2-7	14	TGCAGTGCTAGTACGGGACAGGGATTCTACGAGCAGTACTTC	CSASTGQGFYEQYF
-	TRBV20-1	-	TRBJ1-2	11	TGCAGTGCTCCCCGGGAGGCTGGCTACACCTTC	CSAPREAGYTF
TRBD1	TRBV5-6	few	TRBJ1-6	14	TGTGCCAGCAGCTGGGACAGCCGAAATTCACCCCTCCACTTT	CASSWDSRNSPLHF
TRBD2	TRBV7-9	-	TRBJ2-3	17	TGTGCCAGCAGCCCCCTGACTAGCGGGGGGTTCCCAGATACGCAGTATTTT	CASSPLTSGGFPDTQYF
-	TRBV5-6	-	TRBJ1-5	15	TGTGCCAGCAGCTGGGCGGGTCATGGCAATCAGCCCCAGCATTTT	CASSWAGHGNQPQHF
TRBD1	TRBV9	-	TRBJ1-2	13	TGTGCCAGCAGCGTAGGACAGGGATCTGGCTACACCTTC	CASSVGQGSGYTF
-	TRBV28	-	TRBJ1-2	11	TGTGCCAGCAGTTGGGGCGGTGGCTACACCTTC	CASSWGGGYTF
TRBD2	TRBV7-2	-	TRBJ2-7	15	TGTGCCAGCAGCCCCACTTCTAGCGGGGGAGTTCATACATACTTC	CASSPTSSGGVHTYF
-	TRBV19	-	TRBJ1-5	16	TGTGCCAGTAGTATGATATTACAGGGCGGATCGGGGCCCCAGCATTTT	CASSMILQGGSGPQHF
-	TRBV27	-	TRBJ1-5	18	TGTGCCAGCAGAGTCAAATCCGGGGGGGTCGATAGCAATCAGCCCCAGCATTTT	CASRVKSGGVDSNQPQHF
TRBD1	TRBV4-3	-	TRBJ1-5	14	TGCGCCAGCAGCCAACGCCAGGGGGATCAGCCCCAGCATTTT	CASSQRQGDQPQHF
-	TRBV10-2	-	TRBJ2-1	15	TGCGCCAGCAGTGAGTCGCCGCGGGGTAGGGGTGAGCAGTTCTTC	CASSESPRGRGEQFF
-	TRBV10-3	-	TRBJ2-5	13	TGTGCCATCAGTGCGGGAGCAGGGGAGACCCAGTACTTC	CAISAGAGETQYF
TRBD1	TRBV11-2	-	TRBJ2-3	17	TGTGCCAGCAGCTTAGAACCGCCAGGGGGCGGGACAGATACGCAGTATTTT	CASSLEPPGGGTDTQYF
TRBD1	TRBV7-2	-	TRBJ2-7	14	TGTGCCAGCAGCTACGGACAGGGGGCGGCCGAGCAGTACTTC	CASSYGQGAAEQYF
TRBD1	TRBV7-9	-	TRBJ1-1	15	TGTGCCAGCAGCAGGTGGGACAGGGGAAACACTGAAGCTTTCTTT	CASSRWDRGNTEAFF
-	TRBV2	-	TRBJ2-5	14	TGTGCCAGCAGTGAGGACAGAGTACAAGAGACCCAGTACTTC	CASSEDRVQETQYF
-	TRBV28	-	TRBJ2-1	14	TGTGCCAGCAGTTTCCCCCGGGTGCTTGGTGAGCAGTTCTTC	CASSFPRVLGEQFF
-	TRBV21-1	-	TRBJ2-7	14	TGTGCCAGCAGCAAAAGGGGACAGGTGTACGAGCAGTACTTC	CASSKRGQVYEQYF
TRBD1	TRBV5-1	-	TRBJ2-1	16	TGCGCCAGCAGCTTGGCTATAGCAGGGGGCTACAATGAGCAGTTCTTC	CASSLAIAGGYNEQFF
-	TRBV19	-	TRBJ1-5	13	TGTGCCAGTAGTGAGCAGGTTGATCAGCCCCAGCATTTT	CASSEQVDQPQHF